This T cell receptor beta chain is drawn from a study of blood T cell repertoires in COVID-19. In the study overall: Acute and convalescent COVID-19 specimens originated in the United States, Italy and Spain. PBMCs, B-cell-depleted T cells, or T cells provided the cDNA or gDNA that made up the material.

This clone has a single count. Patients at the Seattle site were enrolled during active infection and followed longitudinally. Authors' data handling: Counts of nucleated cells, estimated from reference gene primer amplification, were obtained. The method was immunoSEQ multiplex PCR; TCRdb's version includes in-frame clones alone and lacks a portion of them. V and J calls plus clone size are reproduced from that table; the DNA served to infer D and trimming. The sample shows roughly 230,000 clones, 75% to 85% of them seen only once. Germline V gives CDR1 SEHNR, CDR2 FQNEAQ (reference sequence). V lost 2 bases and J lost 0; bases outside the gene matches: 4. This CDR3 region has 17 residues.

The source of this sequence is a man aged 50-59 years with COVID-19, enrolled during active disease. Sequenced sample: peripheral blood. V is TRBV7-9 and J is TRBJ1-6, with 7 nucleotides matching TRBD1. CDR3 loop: CASSLSTGSSYNSPLHF. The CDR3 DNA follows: TGTGCCAGCAGCTTATCGACAGGGAGCTCCTATAATTCACCCCTCCACTTT.